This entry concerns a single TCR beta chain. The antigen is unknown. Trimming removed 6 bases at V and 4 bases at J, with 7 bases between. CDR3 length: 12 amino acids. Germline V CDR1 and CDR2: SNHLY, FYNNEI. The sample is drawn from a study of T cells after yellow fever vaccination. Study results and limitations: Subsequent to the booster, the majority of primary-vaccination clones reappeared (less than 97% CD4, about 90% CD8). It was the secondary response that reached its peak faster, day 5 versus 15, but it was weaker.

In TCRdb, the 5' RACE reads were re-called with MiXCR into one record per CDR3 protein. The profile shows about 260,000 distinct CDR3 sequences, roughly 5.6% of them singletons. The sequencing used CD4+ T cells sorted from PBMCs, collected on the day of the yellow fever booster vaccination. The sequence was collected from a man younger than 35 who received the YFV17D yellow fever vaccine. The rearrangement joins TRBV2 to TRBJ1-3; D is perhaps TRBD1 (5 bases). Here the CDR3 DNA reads TGTGCCAGCAGGACAGACGGAAACACCATATATTTT. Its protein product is CASRTDGNTIYF.